A selection of T cell receptor beta chains follows, all from one sample in a study of beta chain features in type 1 diabetes. Using immunoSEQ multiplex PCR, the repertoire was profiled, and TCRdb retains in-frame clones only, with some absent. The sample holds about 930,000 clones, 15% to 20% seen once. Sequences were obtained from naive CD4+ T cells from blood. These receptors were collected from a woman aged 18-29 years in good health. Each CDR3 is given with its conserved first and last residue. The order of the fields is V gene, CDR3 length, J gene, clone size, D gene, CDR3 protein, CDR3 DNA. D genes are given only for firm matches. Some rows mark clone size as missing; the rest say once, few, many or name a class of expanded clone.

TRBV7-9,13,TRBJ2-1,NA,NA,CASSPTTTSTEFF,TGTGCCAGCAGCCCAACTACGACTAGTACTGAGTTCTTC
TRBV11-2,14,TRBJ1-1,NA,NA,CASSTRVGDTEAFF,TGTGCCAGCAGCACCAGGGTGGGGGACACTGAAGCTTTCTTT
TRBV6-5,15,TRBJ2-6,NA,NA,CASTRALSGANVLTF,TGTGCCAGCACTAGGGCCCTCTCTGGGGCCAACGTCCTGACTTTC
TRBV7-2,13,TRBJ2-1,few,NA,CASSLAGDGLGFF,TGTGCCAGCAGCTTAGCCGGGGACGGGTTGGGGTTCTTC
TRBV7-2,12,TRBJ2-7,once,TRBD2,CASSMERGEQYF,TGTGCCAGCAGCATGGAGCGGGGGGAGCAGTACTTC
TRBV7-9,17,TRBJ2-3,few,TRBD2,CASSLTGTSGRGGTQYF,TGTGCCAGCAGCCTCACCGGGACTAGCGGCCGAGGGGGTACGCAGTATTTT
TRBV6-5,14,TRBJ1-3,NA,NA,CASSESVTGNTIYF,TGTGCCAGCAGTGAAAGCGTTACAGGGAACACCATATATTTT
TRBV5-1,15,TRBJ1-2,few,NA,CASSYGTTKNYGYTF,TGCGCCAGCAGCTACGGGACAACAAAAAACTATGGCTACACCTTC
TRBV19,16,TRBJ1-5,NA,NA,CASGARGVGFNQPQHF,TGTGCCAGCGGGGCAAGGGGCGTCGGGTTCAATCAGCCCCAGCATTTT
TRBV28,16,TRBJ2-6,few,NA,CASSFRRMSGANVLTF,TGTGCCAGCAGTTTCCGACGGATGTCTGGGGCCAACGTCCTGACTTTC
TRBV5-1,15,TRBJ2-7,NA,TRBD2,CASSFLAGGPSEQYF,TGCGCCAGCAGCTTCCTAGCGGGAGGGCCGTCCGAGCAGTACTTC
TRBV2,16,TRBJ2-1,NA,TRBD1,CASRVGVQGAMDEQFF,TGTGCCAGCCGGGTGGGCGTACAGGGGGCGATGGATGAGCAGTTCTTC
TRBV21-1,15,TRBJ2-1,few,NA,CASSKARASCHEQFF,TGTGCCAGCAGCAAAGCCCGGGCTAGTTGTCATGAGCAGTTCTTC
TRBV28,15,TRBJ1-2,NA,TRBD1,CASSKPRDSLYGYTF,TGTGCCAGCAGTAAACCGCGGGACAGCTTATATGGCTACACCTTC
TRBV6-1,10,TRBJ2-7,few,NA,CASRGYEQYF,TGTGCCAGCAGAGGGTACGAGCAGTACTTC
TRBV9,14,TRBJ2-3,few,NA,CASSGRSGTDTQYF,TGTGCCAGCAGCGGCAGGTCGGGAACAGATACGCAGTATTTT
TRBV15,13,TRBJ1-4,NA,NA,CATTSRAYEKLFF,TGTGCCACCACCTCGCGGGCGTATGAAAAACTGTTTTTT
TRBV7-9,17,TRBJ2-5,few,TRBD2,CASSFWASGRGQETQYF,TGTGCCAGCAGCTTTTGGGCTAGCGGGAGGGGTCAAGAGACCCAGTACTTC
TRBV7-2,16,TRBJ2-1,NA,TRBD2,CASSRPGGSSYNEQFF,TGTGCCAGCAGCCGCCCCGGCGGGAGCTCCTACAATGAGCAGTTCTTC
TRBV7-2,15,TRBJ2-2,NA,NA,CASSRAITYTGELFF,TGTGCCAGCAGCAGGGCCATCACATACACCGGGGAGCTGTTTTTT
TRBV28,18,TRBJ2-4,NA,TRBD2,CASSFWLAGGRAKNIQYF,TGTGCCAGCAGTTTTTGGCTAGCGGGAGGTCGGGCCAAAAACATTCAGTACTTC
TRBV7-2,14,TRBJ2-7,few,NA,CASSLGYGAYEQYF,TGTGCCAGCAGCTTAGGGTACGGGGCCTACGAGCAGTACTTC
TRBV23-1,17,TRBJ2-5,NA,TRBD1,CASRAIPVDRGQETQYF,TGCGCCAGCAGGGCAATTCCCGTTGACAGGGGTCAAGAGACCCAGTACTTC
TRBV5-4,14,TRBJ2-2,NA,NA,CASSLAQGTGELFF,TGTGCCAGCAGCTTGGCCCAGGGTACCGGGGAGCTGTTTTTT
TRBV13,18,TRBJ2-7,NA,TRBD2,CASSRPGTSGRASGEQYF,TGTGCCAGCAGCCGTCCCGGGACTAGCGGGAGGGCCTCTGGCGAGCAGTACTTC
TRBV9,16,TRBJ2-1,NA,TRBD2,CASSVQLAGGYNEQFF,TGTGCCAGCAGCGTCCAACTAGCGGGAGGATACAATGAGCAGTTCTTC
TRBV7-9,15,TRBJ2-3,once,NA,CASSFGDGRTDTQYF,TGTGCCAGCAGCTTTGGGGACGGACGCACAGATACGCAGTATTTT
TRBV11-3,17,TRBJ2-5,few,NA,CASSLDPTGRPRETQYF,TGTGCCAGCAGCTTAGACCCCACGGGAAGGCCGAGGGAGACCCAGTACTTC
TRBV7-2,15,TRBJ2-1,few,TRBD2,CASSYSGTSGSEQFF,TGTGCCAGCAGCTACTCCGGGACTAGCGGGAGTGAGCAGTTCTTC
TRBV18,14,TRBJ2-7,NA,NA,CASSRETLSYEQYF,TGTGCCAGCTCACGTGAAACCCTCTCCTACGAGCAGTACTTC
TRBV5-1,15,TRBJ2-1,few,NA,CASSLFQPPRNEQFF,TGCGCCAGCAGCTTATTTCAGCCCCCAAGGAATGAGCAGTTCTTC
TRBV28,16,TRBJ2-6,NA,NA,CASSSDTLSGANVLTF,TGTGCCAGCAGCTCCGACACTCTCTCTGGGGCCAACGTCCTGACTTTC
TRBV7-2,17,TRBJ1-3,NA,NA,CASSQGSRDLSGNTIYF,TGTGCCAGCAGCCAGGGGTCTAGGGACCTCTCTGGAAACACCATATATTTT
TRBV28,15,TRBJ2-1,NA,NA,CASSRAKGHYNEQFF,TGTGCCAGCAGCCGTGCCAAGGGGCACTACAATGAGCAGTTCTTC
TRBV29-1,11,TRBJ2-1,NA,NA,CSFGPGLEQFF,NA
TRBV19,15,TRBJ2-7,few,NA,CASSQTGTTNYEQYF,TGTGCCAGTAGTCAAACCGGGACAACAAACTACGAGCAGTACTTC
TRBV5-6,16,TRBJ2-1,few,TRBD2,CASSFRTSGRANEQFF,TGTGCCAGCAGCTTCCGAACTAGCGGGAGAGCAAATGAGCAGTTCTTC
TRBV14,12,TRBJ1-6,NA,NA,CASSQDSSPLHF,TGTGCCAGCAGCCAAGATAGCTCACCCCTCCACTTT
TRBV9,16,TRBJ2-3,few,TRBD2,CASSVDGSGSRDTQYF,TGTGCCAGCAGCGTAGATGGGAGCGGGAGCCGGGATACGCAGTATTTT
TRBV7-9,16,TRBJ2-2,NA,TRBD2,CASSQAPSGNTGELFF,TGTGCCAGCAGTCAGGCCCCTAGCGGAAACACCGGGGAGCTGTTTTTT
TRBV20-1,11,TRBJ2-7,NA,NA,CSAHRDYEQYF,TGCAGTGCTCACAGGGACTACGAGCAGTACTTC
TRBV4-1,17,TRBJ2-1,NA,TRBD2,CASSQVLAGGSYNEQFF,TGCGCCAGCAGCCAGGTCCTAGCGGGAGGCTCCTACAATGAGCAGTTCTTC
TRBV5-4,14,TRBJ2-2,NA,NA,CASSLAHRGGELFF,TGTGCCAGCAGCTTGGCTCACCGTGGCGGGGAGCTGTTTTTT
TRBV9,13,TRBJ2-7,few,NA,CASSVEPDHEQYF,TGTGCCAGCAGCGTAGAACCAGATCACGAGCAGTACTTC
TRBV28,16,TRBJ2-1,NA,TRBD2,CASSCASSGCHNEQFF,TGTGCCAGCAGTTGTGCCTCTAGCGGTTGCCACAATGAGCAGTTCTTC
TRBV15,13,TRBJ1-5,few,NA,CATSISENQPQHF,TGTGCCACCAGCATATCTGAGAATCAGCCCCAGCATTTT
TRBV27,14,TRBJ1-4,NA,NA,CASSPRGTNEKLFF,TGTGCCAGCAGTCCAAGGGGGACTAATGAAAAACTGTTTTTT
TRBV6-6,13,TRBJ1-1,NA,NA,CASSSSGDTEAFF,TGTGCCAGCAGTTCCTCAGGGGACACTGAAGCTTTCTTT
TRBV18,16,TRBJ2-5,NA,NA,CASSPTATGFQETQYF,TGTGCCAGCTCACCGACTGCGACAGGTTTCCAAGAGACCCAGTACTTC
TRBV19,13,TRBJ1-5,few,TRBD1,CASSRDSHQPQHF,TGTGCCAGTAGTAGGGACAGCCATCAGCCCCAGCATTTT
TRBV5-1,16,TRBJ2-5,NA,TRBD2,CASSPGNSGGQETQYF,TGCGCCAGCAGCCCCGGTAACTCGGGAGGCCAAGAGACCCAGTACTTC
TRBV19,14,TRBJ1-2,NA,NA,CASSLQGRGYGYTF,TGTGCCAGTAGTCTACAGGGCCGTGGCTATGGCTACACCTTC
TRBV7-9,17,TRBJ1-5,NA,NA,CASSLGPRILGNQPQHF,TGTGCCAGCAGCTTAGGTCCTAGGATCTTGGGCAATCAGCCCCAGCATTTT
TRBV11-1,16,TRBJ2-7,NA,NA,CASSLASSVSSYEQYF,TGTGCCAGCAGCTTAGCTTCCTCAGTGAGCTCCTACGAGCAGTACTTC
TRBV9,16,TRBJ2-5,NA,TRBD2,CASSPTSGSLQETQYF,TGTGCCAGCAGCCCTACTAGCGGGAGCCTTCAAGAGACCCAGTACTTC
TRBV6-1,11,TRBJ2-7,once,NA,CASSVRYEQYF,TGTGCCAGCAGTGTCCGCTACGAGCAGTACTTC
TRBV11-1,15,TRBJ2-4,NA,TRBD1,CASSWGTVAKNIQYF,TGTGCCAGCTCTTGGGGGACAGTAGCCAAAAACATTCAGTACTTC
TRBV11-2,15,TRBJ2-7,few,NA,CASSLKDGTINEQYF,TGTGCCAGCAGCTTAAAGGACGGCACGATTAACGAGCAGTACTTC
TRBV20-1,11,TRBJ2-1,few,NA,CSARGLNEQFF,TGCAGTGCTAGGGGGCTCAATGAGCAGTTCTTC
TRBV10-2,14,TRBJ2-2,NA,NA,CASSFMDHTGELFF,TGCGCCAGCAGTTTCATGGACCACACCGGGGAGCTGTTTTTT